This entry concerns a single T cell receptor (beta chain). Its matching antigen is unknown. Germline lookup yields CDR1 LNHDA and CDR2 SQIVND (reference sequence). After removal of 5 bases from V and 5 bases from J, the junction contained 7 bases not matched to a gene. The CDR3 length is 14 residues. The sample comes from a study of ipilimumab plus nivolumab after autologous stem cell transplantation. Study-level results: Authors suggest TCR repertoire, Treg phenotype and gut microbiota support further study.

Using immunoSEQ multiplex PCR, the repertoire was profiled, and TCRdb retains in-frame clones only, with some absent. Found here are about 84,000 clones, 83% of them singletons; the top ten hold 2% to 2.5%. Sequenced here: PBMCs, sampled in a trial of ipilimumab plus nivolumab as post-transplant consolidation. The TCR comes from a male donor with diffuse large B-cell lymphoma. This chain uses TRBV19 with TRBJ2-5, with 8 nucleotides matching TRBD2. The CDR3 DNA reads as TGTGCCAGTAGTGACGGGGGGGCGGACGAGACCCAGTACTTC. This sequence encodes CASSDGGADETQYF.